This TCR beta chain was observed in a study of shared clonotypes between healthy human individuals. A single count supports this clone. What it binds is unknown. The DNA input per sorted-subset replicate PCR was roughly 0.2 ug, corresponding to tens of thousands of T cell genomes. Method: immunoSEQ multiplex PCR; TCRdb's copy keeps in-frame clones and lacks some. Of around 700,000 clones listed, around 78% are singletons. The CDR3 has 16 amino acids. The germline gives CDR1 LNHDA, CDR2 SQIVND (reference sequence). V shed 3 bases and J 1 base; nucleotides not matched to a gene: 3. Points from the study as a whole: Clonotype sharing across several donors was observed for 4% to 6.5% of naive CD4 clonotypes.

The sequencing sample was made of memory CD4+ T cells sorted from blood. Subset in this sample: CD45RA-negative fraction. This chain joins TRBV19 and TRBJ2-4; 10 bases are shared with TRBD1. This clonotype was obtained from a woman between 25 and 40 years old in good health. This CDR3 is CASSMWGQGAKNIQYF. CDR3 coding DNA: TGTGCCAGTAGTATGTGGGGACAGGGGGCCAAAAACATTCAGTACTTC.